The 25 T cell receptor beta chains in this list originate from one sample, sequenced in a study of T-cell reconstitution after alpha-beta-depleted transplantation in children listed by TCRdb under 2016. The library was obtained by PCR. Data came from an Illumina HiSeq 2500. TCR libraries were prepared with molecular barcoding, using unique molecular identifiers to normalize TCRbeta repertoire quantification. TCRdb took the public reads, trimmed them with fastp at Q25, ran MiXCR for clone calling and kept in-frame beta chains. Entries are consolidated by CDR3 protein sequence, retaining the most common genes and DNA. Present in this sample are roughly 500,000 distinct CDR3 sequences, 32% of which were seen just once. Of the sample, 2% to 3% is held by the ten largest clones. Sequences were derived from PBMCs from the stem cell graft donor, sampled from the stem cell graft. The source of these receptors is a human donor who donated a stem cell graft to a child with aplastic anemia.

The CDR3 DNA reads as TGTGCCAGCAAGCTGAACGGGGCAGATACGCAGTATTTT. Its protein product is CASKLNGADTQYF. The V and J genes are TRBV6-5 and TRBJ2-3, with D possibly being TRBD2 (5 bases). From germline, CDR1 is MNHEY and CDR2 SVGAGI. Trimming removed 7 bases from V and 4 bases from J, with 12 bases in between. The CDR3 extends over 13 amino acids.

The rearrangement uses TRBV5-1 and TRBJ1-1; 7 positions match TRBD1. CDR3 length: 15 residues. In germline, CDR1 is SGHRS, CDR2 YFSETQ. V dropped 3 bases and J dropped 5; count of bases not matched to a gene: 10. CDR3 bases: TGCGCCAGCAGCTCGGAGGGGGCCCGGCAAACTGAAGCTTTCTTT. This sequence encodes CASSSEGARQTEAFF. The whole variable domain, filled in from reference TRBV5-1 and TRBJ1-1, reads KAGVTQTPRYLIKTRGQQVTLSCSPISGHRSVSWYQQTPGQGLQFLFEYFSETQRNKGNFPGRFSGRQFSNSRSEMNVSTLELGDSALYLCASSSEGARQTEAFFGQGTRLTVV.

The genes are TRBV28 and TRBJ2-7; possibly TRBD1 for D (5 bases). Trimming shortened V by 5 bases and J by 3 bases, and 20 bases separated the two germline ends. This CDR3 is built from 16 residues. Germline CDR1 reads MDHEN; CDR2 reads SYDVKM. The CDR3 spells CASSTPSRVEGYEQYF. The DNA for the CDR3 is TGTGCCAGCAGTACGCCCTCCAGGGTTGAAGGCTACGAGCAGTACTTC.

The V and J genes are TRBV28 and TRBJ1-5; D unresolved. Trimming stripped 6 bases from V and 7 bases from J, with 13 bases between. The CDR3 contains 13 residues. Germline V gene data show CDR1 as MDHEN and CDR2 as SYDVKM. The CDR3 DNA is TGTGCCAGCAGCATGGAGGTCCCCCAGCCCCAGCATTTT. As protein: CASSMEVPQPQHF.

This clonotype was recorded a few times. The gene calls are TRBV20-1 and TRBJ2-5; 10 bases fit TRBD1. CDR1 and CDR2 (germline): DFQATT, SNEGSKA (reference sequence). Germline trimming cut 4 bases from V and 3 bases from J; bases unmatched to any gene: 5. The CDR3 runs to 14 residues. The CDR3 spells CSATGGTGEETQYF. In DNA, the CDR3 is TGCAGTGCTACAGGCGGGACAGGGGAAGAGACCCAGTACTTC.

The chain is built from TRBV7-2 and TRBJ2-7, with D perhaps assigned TRBD1 or TRBD2 (6 bases each). CDR1 and CDR2 (germline): SGHTA, FQGNSA. Between the trimmed V and J ends, which lost 3 bases and 0 bases, there was a span of 12 bases. This CDR3 region has 15 residues. The CDR3 region is CASSLAEGGSYEQYV. CDR3 nucleotide sequence: TGTGCCAGCAGCTTGGCGGAGGGGGGCTCCTACGAGCAGTACGTC.

The gene calls are TRBV4-3 and TRBJ1-1; D perhaps matches TRBD1 (5 bases). Germline V CDR1 and CDR2: LGHNA, YSLEER. This CDR3 has 18 residues. V lost 3 bases and J 1 base, leaving 21 bases between the germline ends. The CDR3 DNA is TGCGCCAGCAGCCAGGCCCCGGCGGGGACTCTCGCGAACACTGAAGCTTTCTTT. Translated: CASSQAPAGTLANTEAFF.

This rearrangement joins TRBV20-1 to TRBJ2-1; 11 positions agree with TRBD2. CDR3 size: 16 residues. Germline trimming cut 2 bases from V and 6 bases from J; bases unmatched to any gene: 9. The germline V gene encodes CDR1 DFQATT and CDR2 SNEGSKA (reference sequence). CDR3 in amino acids: CSARNPSGRIVNEQFF. Here the CDR3 DNA reads TGCAGTGCTAGAAACCCTAGCGGGAGGATCGTCAATGAGCAGTTCTTC.

The rearrangement joins TRBV20-1 to TRBJ1-1; tentatively, D is TRBD1 (5 bases). The CDR3 extends over 15 amino acids. Germline loops: CDR1 DFQATT, CDR2 SNEGSKA (reference sequence). With 5 bases removed from V and 0 bases from J, the gap between germline ends came to 16 bases. CDR3 region: CSAPSLKGMNTEAFF. In DNA form, the CDR3 reads TGCAGTGCTCCCTCCCTCAAGGGGATGAACACTGAAGCTTTCTTT.

V is TRBV9 and J is TRBJ1-1; D is unresolved. The germline gives CDR1 SGDLS, CDR2 YYNGEE. V shed 1 base and J shed 4 bases, with 8 bases lying between them. The length of the CDR3 is 13 residues. The CDR3: CASSVSMSTEAFF. CDR3 nucleotide sequence: TGTGCCAGCAGCGTAAGTATGAGCACTGAAGCTTTCTTT.

The V and J genes are TRBV5-1 and TRBJ1-2; TRBD1 might be the D (6 bases). Trimming took 0 bases from V and 2 from J, leaving 8 bases between them. The germline V gene has CDR1 SGHRS and CDR2 YFSETQ. The CDR3 sequence is 14 residues long. In DNA, the CDR3 is TGCGCCAGCAGCTTGGCCACAGGGAACTATGGCTACACCTTC. Its protein product is CASSLATGNYGYTF.

The J gene is TRBJ2-1, the V gene TRBV18; 10 bases map to TRBD1. Germline CDR1 KGHSH, CDR2 LQKENI. This CDR3 has 14 residues. The ends lost 5 bases at V and 6 bases at J; junction bases unmatched: 4. Here the CDR3 reads CASSSDRGGNEQFF. The CDR3 coding sequence is TGTGCCAGCTCATCGGACAGGGGGGGCAATGAGCAGTTCTTC.

This clonotype was counted many times. The gene calls are TRBV7-2 and TRBJ2-1, with 10 bases fitting TRBD2. Per the germline V gene, CDR1 is SGHTA and CDR2 is FQGNSA. The V segment lost 5 bases and the J segment 4 bases; nucleotides outside the gene matches: 5. The CDR3 totals 15 residues. The CDR3, as DNA: TGTGCCAGCAGCCCTACTAGCGGGACTTACAATGAGCAGTTCTTC. It translates to CASSPTSGTYNEQFF.

This clonotype was counted between two and nine times. This chain joins TRBV12-3 or TRBV12-4 and TRBJ1-2, with TRBD1 matching 7 bases. Trimming took 3 bases from V and 7 from J; bases not matched to a gene: 5. The CDR3 is 13 amino acids. The CDR3 sequence is CASSLQGGLGYTF. CDR3 nucleotide sequence: TGTGCCAGCAGTTTGCAAGGGGGCCTTGGCTACACCTTC.

DNA of the CDR3: TGCAGTGCTAGTCGGGCTAATGAGCAGTTCTTC. Translation gives CSASRANEQFF. The V gene is TRBV20-1, the J gene TRBJ2-1, with unresolved D. Trimming stripped 3 bases from V and 7 bases from J, with 7 bases between. The length of the CDR3 is 11 residues. CDR1 DFQATT and CDR2 SNEGSKA come from the germline V gene (reference sequence).

This clonotype showed up just a few times. CDR3 amino acids: CSAYYSGSTQYF. The DNA of the CDR3 is TGCAGTGCTTACTATAGCGGGAGCACGCAGTATTTT. The rearrangement joins TRBV20-1 to TRBJ2-3, with 9 bases matching TRBD2. Germline CDR1 is DFQATT and CDR2 is SNEGSKA (reference sequence). CDR3 length: 12 residues. Trimming took 5 bases from V and 9 from J; bases not matched to a gene: 6.

The chain links TRBV28 to TRBJ1-5; 9 bases are shared with TRBD1. Germline values: CDR1 MDHEN, CDR2 SYDVKM. J gave up 7 bases and V 6 bases, and 7 bases lay outside the gene matches. The CDR3 runs to 14 residues. CDR3 in DNA: TGTGCCAGCAGCCTCGGGACAGGGTGGCAGCCCCAGCATTTT. It specifies CASSLGTGWQPQHF. The full variable domain, with the rest looked up from reference TRBV28 and TRBJ1-5, is DVKVTQSSRYLVKRTGEKVFLECVQDMDHENMFWYRQDPGLGLRLIYFSYDVKMKEKGDIPEGYSVSREKKERFSLILESASTNQTSMYLCASSLGTGWQPQHFGDGTRLSIL.

The chain employs TRBV5-4 and TRBJ2-3; D ambiguous. The germline V and J ends were trimmed by 2 bases and 2 bases, with 15 bases remaining between them. This CDR3 comprises 16 residues. Germline values: CDR1 SGHNT, CDR2 YYREEE (reference sequence). The CDR3 here is CASSFSSVLHTDTQYF. The CDR3, as DNA: TGTGCCAGCAGCTTTTCCAGCGTTCTGCACACAGATACGCAGTATTTT. Full variable domain (remainder filled in from reference TRBV5-4 and TRBJ2-3): ETGVTQSPTHLIKTRGQQVTLRCSSQSGHNTVSWYQQALGQGPQFIFQYYREEENGRGNFPPRFSGLQFPNYSSELNVNALELDDSALYLCASSFSSVLHTDTQYFGPGTRLTVL.

The chain links TRBV11-2 to TRBJ1-2; 7 bases map to TRBD1. The ends lost 4 bases at V and 3 bases at J; junction bases unmatched: 5. The CDR3 sequence is 14 residues long. Germline assignment: CDR1 SGHAT and CDR2 FQNNGV. CDR3 region: CASSYRGTDYGYTF. Written as DNA, the CDR3 is TGTGCCAGCAGCTACCGAGGGACAGACTATGGCTACACCTTC.

The J gene is TRBJ1-1, the V gene TRBV6-1; D is undetermined. Germline V CDR1 and CDR2: MNHNS, SASEGT. V was cut by 2 bases and J by 0 bases, with 10 bases left in between. The CDR3 extends over 15 amino acids. For the CDR3, the DNA is TGTGCCAGCAGTGAATTTGTGAGGGTGAACACTGAAGCTTTCTTT. This codes for CASSEFVRVNTEAFF.

The table lists this clonotype with many counts. The chain carries TRBV7-9 and TRBJ1-1; D not resolved. The CDR3 totals 15 residues. Trimming left V 8 bases short and J 3 bases short, with 19 bases between. Germline CDR1 and CDR2: SEHNR and FQNEAQ (reference sequence). CDR3 residues: CASSFRSPQYTEAFF. CDR3 sequence (DNA): TGTGCCAGCTCTTTCCGTTCCCCGCAGTACACTGAAGCTTTCTTT.

The CDR3 spells CASSLRQNYEQYV. CDR3 coding DNA: TGTGCCAGCAGTCTTCGACAGAACTACGAGCAGTACGTC. The chain couples TRBV27 to TRBJ2-7, with D possibly matching TRBD1 (5 bases). V was shortened by 5 bases and J by 3 bases, with 11 bases between the two germline ends. Germline V gives CDR1 MNHEY, CDR2 SMNVEV (reference sequence). The CDR3 sequence is 13 residues long.

CDR3 sequence: CSARNSLKPYEQYV. The CDR3, as DNA: TGCAGTGCTAGGAACAGTCTCAAACCCTACGAGCAGTACGTC. This sequence joins TRBV20-1 and TRBJ2-7; no definite D call. Germline V lookup: CDR1 DFQATT, CDR2 SNEGSKA (reference sequence). Trimming left V 3 bases short and J 2 bases short, with 14 bases between. CDR3 length: 14 residues.

V usage is TRBV20-1 and J usage is TRBJ2-7; 13 nucleotides agree with TRBD2. The germline CDR1 and CDR2 sequences are DFQATT and SNEGSKA (reference sequence). The CDR3 covers 11 residues. The chain's CDR3 is CSATGLAGRGV. In DNA form, the CDR3 reads TGCAGTGCTACGGGACTAGCGGGGCGCGGCGTC.

The V and J genes are TRBV29-1 and TRBJ1-1; unclear D gene. Trimming took 3 bases from V and 0 from J, leaving 8 bases between them. Per the germline V gene, CDR1 is SQVTM and CDR2 is ANQGSEA. The CDR3 is 13 residues long. As DNA, the CDR3 is TGCAGCGTTGACCCAGCCATGAACACTGAAGCTTTCTTT. It codes for CSVDPAMNTEAFF.